The present TCR beta chain was sequenced within a study of T-cell memory formation after mild COVID-19. Concerning this clonotype itself: What it binds is unknown.

TCR alpha and TCR beta cDNA libraries carrying sample barcodes and UMIs came from 5'RACE with constant-segment primers. TCRdb re-called the 5' RACE reads with MiXCR, one entry per CDR3 protein. Of hundreds of thousands of distinct CDR3 sequences listed, about 20% are singletons. Study-wide points: Day 15 to 85 contracting clones showed balanced CD4/CD8; later expanders leaned CD4+.

The CDR3 contains 17 residues. Trimming cost V 12 bases and J 4 bases, with 28 bases left between them. Germline assignment: CDR1 KGHDR and CDR2 SFDVKD. This chain links TRBV24-1 with TRBJ2-3; D gene uncertain. The sequencing sample was made of PBMCs or a T cell subset sorted from them (not recorded which). The sequence derives from an adult woman who had mild COVID-19 (a few samples of this study predate the infection). Cell type and time point are not known. Written as DNA, the CDR3 is TGTGCCCCCGCTCCTGCCCCGGGCTTTCGAGCAGCAGATACGCAGTATTTT. This codes for CAPAPAPGFRAADTQYF.